This TCR beta chain was obtained from a study of T cell repertoires in cytomegalovirus infection. TCRdb recomputed calls from the reads with MiXCR, one row per CDR3 protein. Counted here are about 890,000 distinct CDR3 sequences, under 40% occurring once; the ten biggest clones make up around 15%. The table lists this clonotype with many counts. What it binds is unknown. V lost 4 bases, J lost 3 bases, and 15 bases lay in between. CDR3 length equals 15 residues. Germline V gives CDR1 KGHSH, CDR2 LQKENI. The TCR sequence derives from a human donor in good health (CMV status not recorded). Some clones in this sample may be carry-over from other donors' samples. This specimen consisted of cultured CD8+ T cells from PBMCs, obtained from culture after CMV antigen stimulation. The chain has TRBV18 and TRBJ1-2; maybe TRBD1 (5 bases). In nucleotides, the CDR3 is TGTGCCAGCTCACAATCCACGACAGCCTACTATGGCTACACCTTC. Encoded protein: CASSQSTTAYYGYTF. Variable domain in full (rest from reference TRBV18 and TRBJ1-2): NAGVMQNPRHLVRRRGQEARLRCSPMKGHSHVYWYRQLPEEGLKFMVYLQKENIIDESGMPKERFSAEFPKEGPSILRIQQVVRGDSAAYFCASSQSTTAYYGYTFGSGTRLTVV.